This T cell receptor (beta chain) was sequenced during a study of cytomegalovirus exposure and HLA in healthy donors. This CDR3 is built from 18 residues. The V and J ends lost 0 bases and 7 bases, in that order; junction bases with no gene match: 6. Germline CDR1 LGHNA, CDR2 YNFKEQ. PCR involved 60 Vbeta and 13 Jbeta primers. This table comes from immunoSEQ multiplex PCR, and its TCRdb copy is limited to in-frame clones, with some not included. In the table there are roughly 84,000 clones, roughly 63% of which are singletons. This chain joins TRBV4-2 and TRBJ2-1; 16 nucleotides match TRBD2. The sequenced sample consisted of PBMCs. The receptor's source is a woman between 40 and 55 years old in good health and CMV-seropositive. CDR3 protein: CASSQDQGTSGRGNEQFF. The CDR3 DNA is TGTGCCAGCAGCCAAGACCAAGGGACTAGCGGGAGGGGTAATGAGCAGTTCTTC.